This TCR beta chain derives from a study of T cells expressing NK-cell markers. Study as a whole: The TCR beta repertoires were obtained from sorted CD3+CD56+NKG2C+, CD3+CD56+NKG2C- and CD3+CD56-NKG2C+ T cells. HCMV seropositivity characterized seven of the eight sequenced donors, and seronegativity one. Overall study results and limits: Topping the CD3+CD56-NKG2C+ fraction as well were these clonotypes, in a handful of donors. Of the CD8+ T cells in six donors, about 1.0-8% belonged to dominant NKG2C+ clonotypes.

As regards this clonotype: The antigen remains unidentified.

TCRdb reanalyzed the 5' RACE reads, giving one entry per CDR3 protein sequence and no DNA. This sample contains about 300,000 distinct CDR3 sequences. The receptor's source is a woman between 18 and 70 years old in good health. The sequenced sample was blood T cells: a sorted CD56 or NKG2C T cell subset, CD4+ or CD8+ T cells, or bulk PBMC T cells (not recorded which).

The CDR3: CASSHSGGTGELFF. V and J are TRBV14 and TRBJ2-2; TCRdb's assignment of TRBD2 cannot be checked, as there is no DNA. This CDR3 has 14 residues. Germline V lookup: CDR1 SGHDN, CDR2 FVKESK.